This T cell receptor beta chain is from a study of beta chain features in type 1 diabetes. The study reverse transcribed the entire isolated RNA, so it sequenced expressed TCRB transcripts. Assay: immunoSEQ multiplex PCR; the TCRdb copy retains only in-frame clones and omits some. Counted here are some 360,000 clones, around a fifth occurring once; the ten biggest clones make up approximately 0.043%. Trimming removed 2 bases at V and 4 bases at J, with 14 bases between. The CDR3 is 16 amino acids. This clone came up a few times. The receptor's source is a woman between 18 and 29 years old in good health. The chain links TRBV23-1 to TRBJ1-4, with a weak D call TRBD1 (5 bases). TRBV23-1 is known as an ORF, though its function is uncertain. Sequenced: naive CD4+ T cells from blood. The CDR3 DNA reads as TGCGCCAGCAGTCAAGGGGCGGCCCCTGATAATGAAAAACTGTTTTTT. Translation gives CASSQGAAPDNEKLFF.